One sample yielded the 29 T cell receptor beta chains listed below, sequenced in a study of blood T cell repertoires in COVID-19. Here immunoSEQ multiplex PCR was the method, and the copy in TCRdb shows in-frame clones only, minus some. Here the sample spans around 250,000 clones, roughly 86% being singletons. The source material was peripheral blood. Every receptor here comes from an elderly man with acute or convalescent COVID-19.

This rearrangement joins TRBV7-2 to TRBJ1-3, with a weak D call TRBD1 (6 bases). The CDR3 length is 16 residues. V was clipped by 2 bases and J by 4 bases, with 15 bases between them. Per germline, CDR1 SGHTA and CDR2 FQGNSA. CDR3 region: CASSLSAGGNGNTIYF. The CDR3, as DNA: TGTGCCAGCAGCTTAAGTGCGGGGGGCAACGGAAACACCATATATTTT. Based on the CDR3 plus reference TRBV7-2 and TRBJ1-3, the full variable domain is GAGVSQSPSNKVTEKGKDVELRCDPISGHTALYWYRQSLGQGLEFLIYFQGNSAPDKSGLPSDRFSAERTGGSVSTLTIQRTQQEDSAVYLCASSLSAGGNGNTIYFGEGSWLTVV.

This chain links TRBV25-1 with TRBJ2-7, with D unclear. The germline V gene encodes CDR1 MGHDK and CDR2 SYGVNS. Trimming cost V 3 bases and J 3 bases, with 6 bases left between them. The CDR3 is 12 amino acids. The CDR3 sequence is CASSDQFYEQYF. In DNA, the CDR3 is TGTGCCAGCAGTGACCAGTTCTACGAGCAGTACTTC.

The chain uses TRBV4-3 and TRBJ1-6; the match to TRBD1 covers 9 bases. CDR3 length equals 16 residues. Trimming removed 3 bases from V and 7 bases from J; junction bases left unmatched: 7. Germline CDR1 is LGHNA and CDR2 is YSLEER. The DNA for the CDR3 is TGCGCCAGCAGCCAGGCTCCGGGGACAGGGAATTCACCCCTCCACTTT. Residues: CASSQAPGTGNSPLHF.

This clone was seen only once. The chain carries TRBV10-3 and TRBJ2-5; 7 positions agree with TRBD1. Germline trimming cut 3 bases from V and 10 bases from J; bases unmatched to any gene: 11. The CDR3 has 14 residues. Looked up from germline, CDR1 is ENHRY and CDR2 is SYGVKD. This CDR3 is CAISEEGAKRGQYF. The DNA for the CDR3 is TGTGCCATCAGTGAAGAGGGGGCCAAGAGAGGCCAGTACTTC.

This chain connects TRBV7-2 to TRBJ1-6; no firm D call. Trimming took 3 bases from V and 9 from J, leaving 18 bases between them. The CDR3 extends over 16 amino acids. Germline assignment: CDR1 SGHTA and CDR2 FQGNSA. Here the CDR3 reads CASSFSGKAGGSPLHF. The CDR3 DNA follows: TGTGCCAGCAGCTTTAGCGGAAAGGCCGGCGGTTCACCCCTCCACTTT. Complete variable domain (other parts from reference TRBV7-2 and TRBJ1-6): GAGVSQSPSNKVTEKGKDVELRCDPISGHTALYWYRQSLGQGLEFLIYFQGNSAPDKSGLPSDRFSAERTGGSVSTLTIQRTQQEDSAVYLCASSFSGKAGGSPLHFGNGTRLTVT.

A single count supports this clone. The gene calls are TRBV11-1 and TRBJ2-7; TRBD2 aligns across 11 bases. The CDR3 consists of 14 residues. Germline CDR1 is SGHAT and CDR2 is FQDESV (reference sequence). Losses at the gene ends were 7 bases for V and 3 bases for J; bases not matched to a gene: 5. In nucleotides, the CDR3 is TGTGCCAGCAAACTAGCGGGGGACCGCTACGAGCAGTACTTC. Amino acids: CASKLAGDRYEQYF.

V is TRBV5-1 and J is TRBJ1-1, with TRBD1 identical over 8 bases. The CDR3 contains 15 residues. Trimming cost V 0 bases and J 6 bases; bases outside gene matches: 7. Germline CDR1 is SGHRS and CDR2 is YFSETQ. The CDR3 is CASSLAPGGSSEAFF. The CDR3 DNA is TGCGCCAGCAGCTTGGCACCAGGGGGCTCGTCTGAAGCTTTCTTT.

The chain couples TRBV7-2 to TRBJ2-7, with 7 bases that match TRBD1. This CDR3 has 15 residues. CDR1 and CDR2 from the germline V gene are SGHTA and FQGNSA. V shed 2 bases and J 1 base; nucleotides not matched to a gene: 5. In DNA form, the CDR3 reads TGTGCCAGCAGCTTATTGGACAGGAGATCCTACGAGCAGTACTTC. It specifies CASSLLDRRSYEQYF.

This clone was observed once. V is TRBV5-4 and J is TRBJ2-1; no definite D call. The germline V gene encodes CDR1 SGHNT and CDR2 YYREEE (reference sequence). This CDR3 is 15 amino acids long. Deletions cut 0 bases from V and 5 bases from J, with 12 bases between. The CDR3 DNA sequence: TGTGCCAGCAGCTTGGGTGGGCCGGTGAACAATGAGCAGTTCTTC. As protein: CASSLGGPVNNEQFF.

For the CDR3, the DNA is TGTGCCAGTAGTATTGAGGGTTCGCGGAACACTGAAGCTTTCTTT. Its translation is CASSIEGSRNTEAFF. The chain uses TRBV19 and TRBJ1-1; D not resolved. The germline V gene encodes CDR1 LNHDA and CDR2 SQIVND (reference sequence). The V end lost 3 bases, the J end lost 1 base, and 12 bases lay between the germline ends. This CDR3 comprises 15 residues.

The chain links TRBV7-2 to TRBJ2-7; 12 positions agree with TRBD2. Germline V gene data show CDR1 as SGHTA and CDR2 as FQGNSA. Trimming took 5 bases from V and 4 from J; bases not matched to a gene: 3. This CDR3 contains 14 residues. The CDR3 DNA is TGTGCCAGCAGCCCGACTAGCGGGAGATACGAGCAGTACTTC. Its protein product is CASSPTSGRYEQYF.

The chain has TRBV28 and TRBJ2-2, with 8 nucleotides matching TRBD1. Germline V gene sequence: CDR1 MDHEN, CDR2 SYDVKM. Losses at the gene ends were 1 base for V and 6 bases for J; bases not matched to a gene: 7. The CDR3 extends over 16 amino acids. CDR3 sequence reads: CASSLSGQGASGELFF. The CDR3 region has the DNA TGTGCCAGCAGTTTATCTGGCCAGGGGGCTTCCGGGGAGCTGTTTTTT.

This clone was counted between two and nine times. V is TRBV7-9 and J is TRBJ2-3, with 8 bases identical to TRBD1. The CDR3 extends over 15 amino acids. Germline-derived CDR1 and CDR2 are SEHNR and FQNEAQ (reference sequence). J was trimmed by 6 bases and V by 3 bases; bases with no gene match: 8. CDR3 region: CASSFQSGGPDTQYF. The CDR3 nucleotides are TGTGCCAGCAGCTTTCAGTCAGGGGGCCCCGATACGCAGTATTTT. The entire variable domain, with the rest obtained from reference TRBV7-9 and TRBJ2-3, is as follows: DTGVSQNPRHKITKRGQNVTFRCDPISEHNRLYWYRQTLGQGPEFLTYFQNEAQLEKSRLLSDRFSAERPKGSFSTLEIQRTEQGDSAMYLCASSFQSGGPDTQYFGPGTRLTVL.

This sequence joins TRBV6-5 and TRBJ2-7; D is unresolved. V was shortened by 1 base and J by 1 base, with 11 bases between the two germline ends. This CDR3 has 15 residues. Germline V CDR1 and CDR2: MNHEY, SVGAGI. The CDR3 bases are TGTGCCAGCAGTTACTACGCTATTGGTTCCTACGAGCAGTACTTC. Amino acids: CASSYYAIGSYEQYF.

The V call is TRBV11-3, the J call TRBJ1-5, with D tentatively TRBD1 (6 bases). V was shortened by 9 bases and J by 11 bases, with 11 bases between the two germline ends. CDR3 length equals 10 residues. Looked up from germline, CDR1 is SGHNT and CDR2 is YENEEA. The DNA of the CDR3 is TGTGCCAGGCCAGGGGCGGCCCAGCATTTT. Translated, it gives CARPGAAQHF. The whole variable domain, filled in from reference TRBV11-3 and TRBJ1-5, reads EAGVVQSPRYKIIEKKQPVAFWCNPISGHNTLYWYLQNLGQGPELLIRYENEEAVDDSQLPKDRFSAERLKGVDSTLKIQPAELGDSAVYLCARPGAAQHFGDGTRLSIL.

The chain couples TRBV18 to TRBJ2-2; TRBD1 might be the D (5 bases). This CDR3 has 15 amino acids. Germline CDR1 is KGHSH and CDR2 is LQKENI. The V end was cut by 2 bases, the J end by 5 bases, with 12 bases between. CDR3 residues: CASSPVREVTGELFF. CDR3 sequence (DNA): TGTGCCAGCTCACCAGTCAGGGAAGTGACCGGGGAGCTGTTTTTT.

The rearrangement uses TRBV9 and TRBJ2-1, with D possibly matching TRBD2 (6 bases). This CDR3 spans 13 amino acids. Germline CDR1 reads SGDLS; CDR2 reads YYNGEE. V shed 7 bases and J shed 10 bases, with 18 bases lying between them. CDR3 residues: CASRPWGLGEQFF. In DNA form, the CDR3 reads TGTGCCAGCCGGCCGTGGGGACTGGGAGAGCAGTTCTTC.

In DNA form, the CDR3 reads TGTGCCAGTAGTCCTTTGACACGCTCATTCTCAGATTACACCTTC. Its translation: CASSPLTRSFSDYTF. This rearrangement joins TRBV19 to TRBJ1-2; D not resolved. This CDR3 comprises 15 residues. V lost 5 bases and J lost 11, with 24 bases in between. The germline V gene encodes CDR1 LNHDA and CDR2 SQIVND (reference sequence). The full variable domain, its missing parts supplied by reference TRBV19 and TRBJ1-2, is DGGITQSPKYLFRKEGQNVTLSCEQNLNHDAMYWYRQDPGQGLRLIYYSQIVNDFQKGDIAEGYSVSREKKESFPLTVTSAQKNPTAFYLCASSPLTRSFSDYTFGSGTRLTVV.

This chain uses TRBV6-6 with TRBJ1-4, with TRBD1 as a possible D gene (6 bases). Germline V gives CDR1 MNHNY, CDR2 SVGAGI (reference sequence). Trimming took 7 bases from V and 7 from J, leaving 16 bases between them. The CDR3 covers 14 residues. Here the CDR3 DNA reads TGTGCCAGCACCGAGACAGGCTACCCTGAAAAACTGTTTTTT. Protein sequence: CASTETGYPEKLFF.

DNA of the CDR3: TGTGCCAGCAGCTTGCGCCCGTCCTTTGGGACAGGGGATTATCAGCCCCAGCATTTT. It is translated as CASSLRPSFGTGDYQPQHF. The V call is TRBV5-5, the J call TRBJ1-5; the match to TRBD1 covers 10 bases. V was clipped by 1 base and J by 5 bases; unmatched bases: 15. Germline V CDR1 and CDR2: SGHKS, YYEKEE (reference sequence). The CDR3 contains 19 residues.

The rearrangement joins TRBV18 to TRBJ1-3; D gene unclear. The CDR3 is made up of 16 amino acids. Germline CDR1 is KGHSH and CDR2 is LQKENI. Between the trimmed V and J ends, which lost 6 bases and 0 bases, there was a span of 15 bases. CDR3 sequence reads: CASSTSFGSSGNTIYF. The CDR3 nucleotides are TGTGCCAGCTCGACCTCCTTTGGGAGCTCTGGAAACACCATATATTTT.

The V call is TRBV4-2, the J call TRBJ1-2, with D perhaps matching TRBD1 (5 bases). The CDR3 loop spans 14 amino acids. Germline CDR1 is LGHNA and CDR2 is YNFKEQ. Trimming left V 1 base short and J 4 bases short, with 10 bases between. The CDR3 loop is CASSQAPQGYGYTF. The DNA of the CDR3 is TGTGCCAGCAGCCAAGCCCCCCAGGGCTATGGCTACACCTTC.

V usage is TRBV7-6 and J usage is TRBJ2-7; the D gene is possibly TRBD2 (6 bases). Trimming took off 3 bases at V and 3 bases at J, with 15 bases between the two ends. The CDR3 covers 15 residues. The V gene's germline CDR1 is SGHVS and CDR2 FNYEAQ. The CDR3 sequence: CASSFSPRGDYEQYF. In DNA form, the CDR3 reads TGTGCCAGCAGCTTCTCCCCGCGGGGAGACTACGAGCAGTACTTC.

This clone was seen only once. The chain joins TRBV3-1 (or the pseudogene TRBV3-2) to TRBJ2-2; 12 bases map to TRBD2. Germline V lookup: CDR1 LGHDT, CDR2 YNNKEL (reference sequence). The V and J ends lost 7 bases and 5 bases, in that order; junction bases with no gene match: 2. The CDR3 runs 14 residues. The CDR3 region is CASTGLAGTGELFF. CDR3 DNA: TGTGCCAGCACCGGACTAGCGGGAACCGGGGAGCTGTTTTTT.

This clone has a single count. The gene calls are TRBV11-2 and TRBJ1-5, with 7 positions matching TRBD1. J gave up 5 bases and V 5 bases, and 6 bases lay outside the gene matches. There are 14 residues in the CDR3. Germline CDR1 is SGHAT and CDR2 is FQNNGV. In DNA, the CDR3 is TGTGCCAGCAGCCCAGGGACAGCTCATCAGCCCCAGCATTTT. It translates to CASSPGTAHQPQHF.

The chain has TRBV5-1 and TRBJ2-2, with D possibly TRBD2 on 5 matching bases. Trimming took off 4 bases at V and 7 bases at J, with 11 bases between the two ends. Per germline, CDR1 SGHRS and CDR2 YFSETQ. This CDR3 has 13 amino acids. Here the CDR3 reads CASSQAGLGELFF. CDR3 DNA sequence: TGCGCCAGCAGCCAGGCGGGCCTCGGGGAGCTGTTTTTT.

As regards this clone: This sample includes further DNA sequences coding for the same CDR3. The chain is built from TRBV5-1 and TRBJ1-3, with 7 nucleotides matching TRBD1. J gave up 6 bases and V 0 bases, and 3 bases lay outside the gene matches. This CDR3 is built from 14 residues. The germline CDR1 and CDR2 sequences are SGHRS and YFSETQ. The CDR3 sequence: CASSLGQGKNTIYF. In DNA, the CDR3 is TGCGCCAGCAGCTTGGGACAGGGAAAAAACACCATATATTTT.

The chain has TRBV28 and TRBJ2-7; 16 nucleotides agree with TRBD2. Germline V gives CDR1 MDHEN, CDR2 SYDVKM. The length of the CDR3 is 17 residues. The ends lost 3 bases at V and 4 bases at J; junction bases unmatched: 6. The CDR3 sequence is CASSFGTSGRVTYEQYF. The CDR3 nucleotides read TGTGCCAGCAGTTTTGGGACTAGCGGGAGGGTAACTTACGAGCAGTACTTC. The variable domain in full, completed from reference TRBV28 and TRBJ2-7, reads DVKVTQSSRYLVKRTGEKVFLECVQDMDHENMFWYRQDPGLGLRLIYFSYDVKMKEKGDIPEGYSVSREKKERFSLILESASTNQTSMYLCASSFGTSGRVTYEQYFGPGTRLTVT.

The rearrangement links TRBV6-5 to TRBJ1-5, with 8 bases that match TRBD1. V trimming: 8 bases; J trimming: 6 bases; junction bases outside the gene matches: 9. This CDR3 has 14 amino acids. Looked up from germline, CDR1 is MNHEY and CDR2 is SVGAGI. The CDR3 spells CASRQGRLSQPQHF. The CDR3 nucleotides read TGTGCCAGCCGACAGGGGCGATTGAGTCAGCCCCAGCATTTT.